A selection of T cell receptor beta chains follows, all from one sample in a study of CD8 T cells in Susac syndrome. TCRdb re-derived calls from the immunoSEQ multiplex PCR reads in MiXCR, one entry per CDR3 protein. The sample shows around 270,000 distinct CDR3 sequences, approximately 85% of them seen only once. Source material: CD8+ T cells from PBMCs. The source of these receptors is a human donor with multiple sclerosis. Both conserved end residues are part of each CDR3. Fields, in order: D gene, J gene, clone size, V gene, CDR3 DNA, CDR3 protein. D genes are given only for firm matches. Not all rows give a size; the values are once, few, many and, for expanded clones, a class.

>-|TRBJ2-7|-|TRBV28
TGTGCCAGCACCCCAACGGGTTACGGGGCCTACGAGCAGTACTTC
CASTPTGYGAYEQYF
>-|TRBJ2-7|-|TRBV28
TGTGCCAGCAGTTTTCGGGGCCCCTCCTACGAGCAGTACTTC
CASSFRGPSYEQYF
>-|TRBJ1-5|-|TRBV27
TGTGCCAGCAGTTCGAGACACGGCGGGAGAGAGCCCCAGCATTTT
CASSSRHGGREPQHF
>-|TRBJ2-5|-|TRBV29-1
TGCAGCGTTGAAGCAGGGCCCGCAGAGACCCAGTACTTC
CSVEAGPAETQYF
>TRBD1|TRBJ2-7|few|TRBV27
TGTGCCAGCAGTTTTTACGGGACAGCCTACGAGCAGTACTTC
CASSFYGTAYEQYF
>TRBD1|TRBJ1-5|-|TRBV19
TGTGCCAGTAGTATAGAGACAGGGGGAAATCAGCCCCAGCATTTT
CASSIETGGNQPQHF
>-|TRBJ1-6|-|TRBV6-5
TGTGCCAGCAAGACAGGCGGGGGCTCCTGGTCACCCCTCCACTTT
CASKTGGGSWSPLHF
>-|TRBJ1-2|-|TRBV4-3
TGCGCCAGCAGCGGACGGGAGTGGATTGCCTATGGCTACACCTTC
CASSGREWIAYGYTF
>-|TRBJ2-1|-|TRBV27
TGTGCCAGCAGTTCGGGACCGATTGGGGTTGAGCAGTTCTTC
CASSSGPIGVEQFF
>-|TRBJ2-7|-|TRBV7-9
TGTGCCAGCAGCAGGAGGACTACGGGGGAGCAGTACTTC
CASSRRTTGEQYF
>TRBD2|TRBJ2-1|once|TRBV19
TGTGCCAGTAGTGCGGGACTATTGGGCTACAATGAGCAGTTCTTC
CASSAGLLGYNEQFF
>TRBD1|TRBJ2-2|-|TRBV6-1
TGTGCCAGCAGTCAATTGACAGGGGGCTATGGCGGGGAGCTGTTTTTT
CASSQLTGGYGGELFF
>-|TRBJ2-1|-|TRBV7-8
TGTGCCAGCAGCCTGGACTTGACTAACAATGAGCAGTTCTTC
CASSLDLTNNEQFF
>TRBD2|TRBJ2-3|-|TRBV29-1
TGCAGCGTTGAAGATTATAGCGGGAGGGCCGGGAGCACAGATACGCAGTATTTT
CSVEDYSGRAGSTDTQYF
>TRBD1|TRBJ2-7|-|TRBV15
TGTGCCACCAGCGCAGGGACAGGGGGCGGGGACGAGCAGTACTTC
CATSAGTGGGDEQYF
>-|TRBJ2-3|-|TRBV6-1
TGTGCCAGCAGTACCCCACCCCTTATTAGCATCGATACGCAGTATTTT
CASSTPPLISIDTQYF
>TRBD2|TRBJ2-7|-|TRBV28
TGTGCCAGCAGTTTATTGGGCGGGAGGGGATCCTACGAGCAGTACTTC
CASSLLGGRGSYEQYF
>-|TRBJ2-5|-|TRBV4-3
TGCGCCAGCAGCCCCGGGTTTAGGGAGACCCAGTACTTC
CASSPGFRETQYF
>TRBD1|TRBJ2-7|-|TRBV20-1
TGCAGTGCTAGTAGCCGACAGGGACCCTCCGCTTTCTACGAGCAGTACTTC
CSASSRQGPSAFYEQYF
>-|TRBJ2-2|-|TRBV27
TGTGCCAGCAGTCTCCAACCAGGGACCGGGGAGCTGTTTTTT
CASSLQPGTGELFF
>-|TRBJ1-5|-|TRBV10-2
TGCGCCAGCAGTTTTAAGGGTTGGAGCAATCAGCCCCAGCATTTT
CASSFKGWSNQPQHF
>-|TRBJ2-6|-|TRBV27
TGTGCCAGCAGCTGGGTGGCTGGGGCCAACGTCCTGACTTTC
CASSWVAGANVLTF
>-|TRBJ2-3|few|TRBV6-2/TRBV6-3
TGTGCCAGCAGTTATGGACTTGATACGCAGTATTTT
CASSYGLDTQYF
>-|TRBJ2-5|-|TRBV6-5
TGTGCCAGCAGTTACACCGGACTCAAAGAGACCCAGTACTTC
CASSYTGLKETQYF
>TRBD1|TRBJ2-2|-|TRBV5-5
TGTGCCAGCAGCATAGGACAGGGAAACACCGGGGAGCTGTTTTTT
CASSIGQGNTGELFF
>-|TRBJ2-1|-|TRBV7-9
TGTGCCAGCCCTGAGGACATCCAGCGCAATGAGCAGTTCTTC
CASPEDIQRNEQFF
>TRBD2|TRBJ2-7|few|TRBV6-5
TGTGCCAGCAGCCTAGGACTAGCGGAGAAGTACGAGCAGTACTTC
CASSLGLAEKYEQYF
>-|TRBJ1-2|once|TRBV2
TGTGCCACCGGCCCCGGTTCTTCCGATGGCTACACCTTC
CATGPGSSDGYTF
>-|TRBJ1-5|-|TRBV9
TGTGCCCCCGGGGGGAATCAGCCCCAGCATTTT
CAPGGNQPQHF
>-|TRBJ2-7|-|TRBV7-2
TGTGCCAGCAGCTTAGGAAGCGGAGGGGGTATCTACGAGCAGTACTTC
CASSLGSGGGIYEQYF
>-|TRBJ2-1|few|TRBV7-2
TGTGCCAGCAGCTCATGGACAACAGGGAAGGGGAACAATGAGCAGTTCTTC
CASSSWTTGKGNNEQFF
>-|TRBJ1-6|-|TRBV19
TGTGCCAGTAGTATTTCGGTTCATAATTCACCCCTCCACTTT
CASSISVHNSPLHF
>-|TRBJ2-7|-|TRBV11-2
TGTGCCAGCAGCCCCGGACTTGTCCCCTACGAGCAGTACTTC
CASSPGLVPYEQYF
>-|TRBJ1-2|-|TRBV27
TGTGCCAGCAGGCCAGGAACGTTGTCTAATGGCTACACCTTC
CASRPGTLSNGYTF
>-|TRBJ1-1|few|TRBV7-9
TGTGCCAGCAGCTTAGGAATCTTGAACACTGAAGCTTTCTTT
CASSLGILNTEAFF
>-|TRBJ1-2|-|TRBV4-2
TGTGCCAGCAGCCAAGAGTGGGGGGACCTTAACTATGGCTACACCTTC
CASSQEWGDLNYGYTF
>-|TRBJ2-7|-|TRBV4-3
TGCGCCAGCAGCCAGGACGAGGGGGAGGGCCGGAGGGAGCAGTACTTC
CASSQDEGEGRREQYF
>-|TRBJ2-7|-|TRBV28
TGTGCCAGCAGCCTCGATAGAGTCGGACAAGACCCCTACGAGCAGTACTTC
CASSLDRVGQDPYEQYF
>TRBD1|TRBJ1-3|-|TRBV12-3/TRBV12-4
TGTGCCAGCAGTTCATCCGGGACAGGTTTTTCTGGAAACACCATATATTTT
CASSSSGTGFSGNTIYF
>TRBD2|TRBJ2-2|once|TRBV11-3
TGTGCCAGCAGCCCTCGGGCGGGAGTGGCGGCCGGGGAGCTGTTTTTT
CASSPRAGVAAGELFF
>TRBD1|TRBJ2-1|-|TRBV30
TGTGCCTGGAGTCATCAGGGGGATCGTGAGCAGTTCTTC
CAWSHQGDREQFF
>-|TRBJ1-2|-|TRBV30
TGTGCCTGCCCCATCCAAGGAGTATTGATCGATGGCTACACCTTC
CACPIQGVLIDGYTF
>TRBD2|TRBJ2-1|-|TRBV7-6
TGTGCCAGCAGCCCCCCATCCTTGTTAGCGGGAGGTCCTTGGAATGAGCAGTTCTTC
CASSPPSLLAGGPWNEQFF
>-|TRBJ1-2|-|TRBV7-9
TGTGCCAGCAGCTTAGGGAGGACGGCTGGCTACACCTTC
CASSLGRTAGYTF
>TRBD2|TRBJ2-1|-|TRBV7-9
TGTGCCAGCAGCTCCCTTAGCGGGTACAATGAGCAGTTCTTC
CASSSLSGYNEQFF
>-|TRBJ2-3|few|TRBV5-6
TGTGCCAGCAGCTTCCAGGGTGACACAGATACGCAGTATTTT
CASSFQGDTDTQYF
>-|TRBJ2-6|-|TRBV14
TGTGCCAGCAGCCAAACGAGATCTGGGGCCAACGTCCTGACTTTC
CASSQTRSGANVLTF
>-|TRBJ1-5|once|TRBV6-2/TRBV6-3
TGTGCCAGCTTTAACCCCTCAGGGCTTCGGGCAACGTTCAATCAGCCCCAGCATTTT
CASFNPSGLRATFNQPQHF
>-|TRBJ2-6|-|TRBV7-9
TGTGCCAGCAGGGCGGGGACAGTCTCTGGGGCCAACGTCCTGACTTTC
CASRAGTVSGANVLTF
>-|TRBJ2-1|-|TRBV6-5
TGTGCCAGCAGTTACAGCCCCAGCTCCTACAATGAGCAGTTCTTC
CASSYSPSSYNEQFF
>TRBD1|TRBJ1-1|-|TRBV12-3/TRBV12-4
TGTGCCAGCAGTTCCCCTCGCGGACAGGGGGAAGCTTTCTTT
CASSSPRGQGEAFF
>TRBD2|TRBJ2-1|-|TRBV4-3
TGCGCCAGCAGCCAAGTCTTCTCGCGGGAGGACCCCTACAATGAGCAGTTCTTC
CASSQVFSREDPYNEQFF
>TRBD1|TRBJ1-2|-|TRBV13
TGTGCCAGCAGCTTAGAGACAGGGGCGCCGTTTGGCTACACCTTC
CASSLETGAPFGYTF
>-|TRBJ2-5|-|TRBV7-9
TGTGCCAGCAGCTTAGTAGTGAAAGAGACCCAGTACTTC
CASSLVVKETQYF
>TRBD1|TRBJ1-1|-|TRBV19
TGTGCCAGTAGTGCCCATTACAGGGGACTGAACACTGAAGCTTTCTTT
CASSAHYRGLNTEAFF